This T cell receptor beta chain is drawn from a study of blood T cell repertoires in COVID-19. Looking at the study overall: The samples span acute and convalescent COVID-19 from the United States, Italy and Spain. PBMCs, B-cell-depleted T cells, or T cells provided the cDNA or gDNA that made up the material.

Per the study methods: Amplifying reference gene primers gave estimates of nucleated cell counts. Produced via immunoSEQ multiplex PCR; TCRdb's table is partial and in-frame only. V, J and clone size derive from that table, while D and trimming were established from the DNA sequence. The sample holds some 11,000 clones; approximately 80% are singletons and the top ten take approximately 3.5%. Deletions cut 0 bases from V and 7 bases from J, with 17 bases between. The CDR3 covers 16 residues. CDR1 MGHRA and CDR2 YSYEKL come from the germline V gene. This clonotype was obtained from a woman in her fifties or sixties with acute or convalescent COVID-19. This chain joins TRBV4-1 and TRBJ2-3; D possibly corresponds to TRBD2 (7 bases). Specimen: peripheral blood. Here the CDR3 DNA reads TGCGCCAGCAGCCAAGAGGGCGGGGGCTTCGGAAATACGCAGTATTTT. This codes for CASSQEGGGFGNTQYF.